These T cell receptor beta chains were read from a single sample in a study of CD8+ T cells in alopecia areata. Profiled with immunoSEQ multiplex PCR; TCRdb holds only in-frame clones, not every one. This table holds about 260,000 clones, 60% found once. The material sequenced was CD4+ T cells sorted from blood, taken around week 53, from a patient treated with tofacitinib. The receptor set was obtained from a human donor with alopecia areata. The CDR3 runs from the conserved cysteine through the conserved F or W. A D gene is named only where the DNA matches it firmly. For some rows the clone size is stated as once, few or many, or as a class when expanded; others skip it.

v_gene,d_gene,abundance,j_gene,CDR3aa,CDR3nt
TRBV5-1,TRBD1,NA,TRBJ1-1,CASSINPGGSNTEAFF,TGCGCCAGCAGCATTAACCCAGGGGGTTCGAACACTGAAGCTTTCTTT
TRBV5-1,TRBD1,NA,TRBJ1-1,CASSPTTGGNTEAFF,TGCGCCAGCAGCCCAACGACAGGGGGGAACACTGAAGCTTTCTTT
TRBV29-1,NA,few,TRBJ2-4,CSVEPLRARGKNIQYF,TGCAGCGTTGAACCTCTAAGGGCCCGAGGCAAAAACATTCAGTACTTC
TRBV19,NA,NA,TRBJ1-2,CASRSNRDLYGYTF,TGTGCCAGTAGGAGCAACAGGGACCTCTATGGCTACACCTTC
TRBV6-5,TRBD2,NA,TRBJ2-3,CASRPQGLSTDTQYF,TGTGCCAGCCGTCCGCAGGGACTAAGCACAGATACGCAGTATTTT
TRBV25-1,NA,NA,TRBJ1-2,CASSGFKPSHYGYTF,TGTGCCAGCAGCGGGTTCAAACCCAGCCACTATGGCTACACCTTC
TRBV30,NA,NA,TRBJ2-5,CAWSAWGRETQYF,TGTGCCTGGAGTGCATGGGGTCGGGAGACCCAGTACTTC
TRBV30,NA,NA,TRBJ2-1,CAGNRAFGGDNEQFF,TGTGCCGGAAACAGGGCTTTTGGAGGAGACAATGAGCAGTTCTTC
TRBV28,NA,NA,TRBJ2-4,CASRGDLAKNIQYF,TGTGCCAGCAGAGGGGATTTAGCCAAAAACATTCAGTACTTC
TRBV13,NA,NA,TRBJ2-7,CASSSVKAGREQYF,TGTGCCAGCAGCTCAGTTAAAGCAGGGCGTGAGCAGTACTTC
TRBV29-1,NA,NA,TRBJ2-7,CSVVTNGKQYF,TGCAGCGTTGTTACCAATGGAAAGCAGTACTTC
TRBV5-1,TRBD1,NA,TRBJ1-2,CASSSGQETRYTF,TGCGCCAGCAGCTCAGGACAGGAGACCCGCTACACCTTC
TRBV7-9,TRBD2,NA,TRBJ2-1,CASSSWTSGDEQFF,TGTGCCAGCAGCTCTTGGACTAGCGGAGATGAGCAGTTCTTC
TRBV30,NA,NA,TRBJ2-3,CAWSVSGTDTQYF,TGTGCCTGGAGTGTATCCGGCACAGATACGCAGTATTTT
TRBV29-1,TRBD2,NA,TRBJ2-3,CSASLRGSSRADTQYF,TGCAGCGCCTCTTTGCGGGGGTCGAGTCGGGCAGATACGCAGTATTTT
TRBV29-1,NA,NA,TRBJ2-3,CSVDMYRRDTQYF,TGCAGCGTTGATATGTACCGGCGAGATACGCAGTATTTT
TRBV25-1,NA,once,TRBJ1-2,CASSPQAGLGGYTF,TGTGCCAGCAGTCCACAGGCGGGTCTCGGGGGCTACACCTTC
TRBV29-1,NA,few,TRBJ2-5,CSVGTDKETQYF,TGCAGCGTTGGGACAGATAAAGAGACCCAGTACTTC
TRBV10-3,TRBD1,few,TRBJ2-3,CAISGTGTSTDTQYF,TGTGCCATCAGTGGGACAGGGACTAGCACAGATACGCAGTATTTT
TRBV7-2,NA,once,TRBJ1-2,CASSYRVALNYGYTF,TGTGCCAGCAGTTACAGGGTGGCCCTTAACTATGGCTACACCTTC
TRBV20-1,NA,NA,TRBJ2-3,CSAARTDTQYF,TGCAGTGCTGCCCGTACAGATACGCAGTATTTT
TRBV5-1,TRBD2,NA,TRBJ2-4,CASKSGLARNIQYF,TGCGCCAGCAAATCCGGACTAGCTAGAAACATTCAGTACTTC
TRBV30,NA,few,TRBJ2-1,CAWSRDTYNEQFF,TGTGCCTGGAGTCGGGACACCTACAATGAGCAGTTCTTC
TRBV30,NA,few,TRBJ2-3,CAWSSRQPTQYF,TGTGCCTGGAGTTCCCGGCAGCCAACGCAGTATTTT
TRBV29-1,TRBD1,NA,TRBJ1-1,CSVENRGEAFF,TGCAGCGTTGAAAACAGGGGTGAAGCTTTCTTT
TRBV9,NA,NA,TRBJ1-2,CASSRGGDSNYGYTF,TGTGCCAGCAGCCGCGGTGGGGATTCTAACTATGGCTACACCTTC
TRBV27,NA,NA,TRBJ1-1,CASSRGGYTEAFF,TGTGCCAGCAGTCGAGGGGGTTACACTGAAGCTTTCTTT
TRBV14,NA,few,TRBJ1-6,CASSQEGTAPLHF,TGTGCCAGCAGCCAAGAGGGCACCGCGCCCCTCCACTTT
TRBV4-3,TRBD1,NA,TRBJ2-3,CASSQGTGRTDTQYF,TGCGCCAGCAGCCAAGGGACAGGGCGGACAGATACGCAGTATTTT
TRBV19,NA,NA,TRBJ2-7,CASSMGSYEQYF,TGTGCCAGTAGTATGGGCAGCTACGAGCAGTACTTC
TRBV18,TRBD2,NA,TRBJ2-7,CASSLLGLGLEQYF,TGTGCCAGCTCGCTTCTAGGACTAGGTCTCGAGCAGTACTTC
TRBV9,NA,NA,TRBJ2-2,CASSVDPTPNTGELFF,TGTGCCAGCAGCGTAGATCCCACGCCAAACACCGGGGAGCTGTTTTTT
TRBV9,TRBD1,NA,TRBJ1-1,CASSVGTAPTEAFF,TGTGCCAGCAGCGTGGGGACAGCCCCTACTGAAGCTTTCTTT
TRBV4-2,TRBD2,NA,TRBJ2-5,CASSQTGGSQETQYF,TGTGCCAGCAGCCAAACGGGAGGGTCCCAGGAGACCCAGTACTTC
TRBV4-1,TRBD1,NA,TRBJ1-1,CASSQPRQGPEAFF,TGCGCCAGCAGCCAACCGAGACAGGGTCCTGAAGCTTTCTTT
TRBV6-6,NA,NA,TRBJ1-6,CASSYRPQGSPLHF,TGTGCCAGCAGTTATAGACCCCAAGGGTCACCCCTCCACTTT
TRBV14,NA,NA,TRBJ2-5,CASSQEGEMETQYF,TGTGCCAGCAGCCAAGAAGGCGAGATGGAGACCCAGTACTTC
TRBV6-5,NA,NA,TRBJ1-6,CASSYIPRRDSPLHF,TGTGCCAGCAGTTACATCCCCCGGAGGGATTCACCCCTCCACTTT
TRBV7-9,NA,few,TRBJ1-2,CASSPQGYGYTF,TGTGCCAGCAGCCCGCAGGGATATGGCTACACCTTC
TRBV10-3,NA,NA,TRBJ2-5,CAISESPRGQDQETQYF,TGTGCCATCAGTGAGTCGCCCAGGGGCCAGGACCAAGAGACCCAGTACTTC
TRBV29-1,NA,NA,TRBJ1-2,CSVAWAALNGYTF,TGCAGCGTTGCGTGGGCCGCCCTGAATGGCTACACCTTC
TRBV15,NA,NA,TRBJ1-1,CATSRADSEAFF,TGTGCCACCAGCAGAGCGGACAGTGAAGCTTTCTTT
TRBV7-9,NA,NA,TRBJ1-6,CASATALDNSPLHF,TGTGCCAGCGCAACGGCTCTCGATAATTCACCCCTCCACTTT
TRBV12-5,NA,NA,TRBJ1-6,CASGLARDHSPLHF,TGTGCTAGTGGTTTGGCCCGGGACCATTCACCCCTCCACTTT
TRBV9,TRBD1,NA,TRBJ2-7,CASSVREGAAHEQYF,TGTGCCAGCAGCGTACGAGAGGGGGCGGCCCACGAGCAGTACTTC
TRBV29-1,NA,NA,TRBJ2-1,CSVDIQRNEQFF,TGCAGCGTTGATATACAGAGGAATGAGCAGTTCTTC
TRBV29-1,TRBD1,NA,TRBJ2-5,CSVPDRAQETQYF,TGCAGCGTCCCAGACAGGGCCCAAGAGACCCAGTACTTC
TRBV9,NA,few,TRBJ2-6,CASSPLPSGANVLTF,TGTGCCAGCAGCCCACTCCCCTCTGGGGCCAACGTCCTGACTTTC
TRBV7-9,NA,NA,TRBJ2-1,CASSLAQGYNEQFF,TGTGCCAGCAGCTTAGCGCAGGGCTACAATGAGCAGTTCTTC
TRBV19,NA,many,TRBJ1-6,CASSMGATGRGHNSPLHF,TGTGCCAGTAGTATGGGGGCTACGGGCAGGGGCCATAATTCACCCCTCCACTTT